One and the same sample provided the 17 T cell receptor beta chains below, sequenced in a study of T cells in Graves' hyperthyroidism and ophthalmopathy. The source material, RNA transcripts, was used to amplify TCR beta CDR3 regions. First-round RT-PCR of the TCR CDR3 relied on the HTBI primer set. MiXCR was run by TCRdb on the multiplex PCR reads, yielding one entry per CDR3 protein. The data show 600,000 to 700,000 distinct CDR3 sequences, roughly 14% seen once. Sample: blood. Source of these receptors: a woman aged 40 to 50 with Graves' ophthalmopathy.

This clonotype was counted at least ten times. The V gene is TRBV12-3 or TRBV12-4, the J gene TRBJ2-7; D not resolved. The V end was cut by 3 bases, the J end by 0 bases, with 12 bases between. This CDR3 is built from 15 residues. The CDR3 sequence: CASSLGGLSSYEQYF. The CDR3 bases are TGTGCCAGCAGTTTGGGCGGTTTGAGCTCCTACGAGCAGTACTTC.

This clonotype was picked up many times. The chain links TRBV6-1 to TRBJ2-7, with D uncertain. Germline loops: CDR1 MNHNS, CDR2 SASEGT. The CDR3 is made up of 9 amino acids. Trimming took 7 bases from V and 4 from J, leaving 2 bases between them. CDR3 in amino acids: CASNYEQYF. The DNA for the CDR3 is TGTGCCAGCAATTACGAGCAGTACTTC.

The rearrangement joins TRBV7-3 to TRBJ1-2; no firm D call. In germline, CDR1 is SGHTA, CDR2 FQGTGA. CDR3 size: 15 residues. Deletions cut 4 bases from V and 3 bases from J, with 15 bases between. The CDR3 DNA sequence: TGTGCCAGCAGCTCGATCAGGAGGAGCGACTATGGCTACACCTTC. Protein product: CASSSIRRSDYGYTF.

The chain links TRBV18 to TRBJ2-2; D is unresolved. V shed 1 base and J shed 1 base, with 7 bases lying between them. This CDR3 has 15 amino acids. CDR1 and CDR2 (germline): KGHSH, LQKENI. CDR3: CASSPRTWNTGELFF. The CDR3 bases are TGTGCCAGCTCACCACGGACGTGGAACACCGGGGAGCTGTTTTTT.

This clonotype has ten or more counts. The chain uses TRBV11-2 and TRBJ1-1; D ambiguous. The CDR3 is 11 amino acids. Germline CDR1 is SGHAT and CDR2 is FQNNGV. The V end was cut by 5 bases, the J end by 8 bases, with 9 bases between. CDR3 loop: CASSPYGEAFF. As DNA, the CDR3 is TGTGCCAGCAGCCCTTATGGCGAAGCTTTCTTT.

This clonotype showed up many times. The V gene is TRBV19, the J gene TRBJ2-7; the match to TRBD1 covers 8 bases. V was pared by 3 bases and J by 6 bases, with 7 bases of the junction left unmatched. This CDR3 spans 14 amino acids. Germline CDR1 is LNHDA and CDR2 is SQIVND (reference sequence). The CDR3, as DNA: TGTGCCAGTAGTATCACAGGGGGTCTGCCCGAGCAGTACTTC. It is translated as CASSITGGLPEQYF.

The chain recombines TRBV14 with TRBJ2-5, with no clear D. V lost 1 base and J 1 base, leaving 7 bases between the germline ends. Germline V gene lookup returns CDR1 SGHDN and CDR2 FVKESK. CDR3 size: 14 residues. CDR3 region: CASSQGTIQETQYF. Written as DNA, the CDR3 is TGTGCCAGCAGCCAAGGGACCATCCAAGAGACCCAGTACTTC.

V and J are TRBV7-9 and TRBJ2-7, with D possibly matching TRBD2 (7 bases). V dropped 5 bases and J dropped 0 bases, with 11 bases sitting between them. This CDR3 spans 14 amino acids. The germline CDR1 and CDR2 sequences are SEHNR and FQNEAQ (reference sequence). The CDR3 DNA reads as TGTGCCAGCAGCCAAAGGGGGGGCTCCTACGAGCAGTACTTC. Protein product: CASSQRGGSYEQYF. Looking up the rest from reference TRBV7-9 and TRBJ2-7 gives the full variable domain: DTGVSQNPRHKITKRGQNVTFRCDPISEHNRLYWYRQTLGQGPEFLTYFQNEAQLEKSRLLSDRFSAERPKGSFSTLEIQRTEQGDSAMYLCASSQRGGSYEQYFGPGTRLTVT.

The V call is TRBV7-2, the J call TRBJ2-7, with 8 bases matching TRBD1. Germline loops: CDR1 SGHTA, CDR2 FQGNSA. The CDR3 has 13 residues. V shed 5 bases and J 4 bases; nucleotides not matched to a gene: 4. The CDR3 region has the DNA TGTGCCAGCAGCGTATACAGGGGGTACGAGCAGTACTTC. Encoded protein: CASSVYRGYEQYF.

This chain joins TRBV24-1 and TRBJ2-3, with 10 bases fitting TRBD1. With V trimmed by 3 bases and J by 0 bases, 8 bases remained unmatched. The germline gives CDR1 KGHDR, CDR2 SFDVKD. The CDR3 is 18 residues long. The DNA for the CDR3 is TGTGCCACCAGTGATCCCGACCCGGACAGGGGGAGCACAGATACGCAGTATTTT. It codes for CATSDPDPDRGSTDTQYF.

In its sample, this clonotype was seen many times. The V call is TRBV12-3 or TRBV12-4, the J call TRBJ2-5; D call uncertain. V dropped 6 bases and J dropped 4 bases, with 9 bases sitting between them. CDR3 size: 12 residues. CDR3 sequence: CASRVRGETQYF. CDR3 bases: TGTGCCAGCAGGGTCCGTGGAGAGACCCAGTACTTC.

This clonotype was recorded a few times. The chain couples TRBV12-3 or TRBV12-4 to TRBJ2-2, with unresolved D. Trimming took 4 bases from V and 3 from J, leaving 6 bases between them. CDR3 length: 13 residues. CDR3 coding DNA: TGTGCCAGCAGTTATACATACACCGGGGAGCTGTTTTTT. This encodes CASSYTYTGELFF.

This clonotype has ten or more counts. The chain links TRBV6-1 to TRBJ1-6; 8 bases align to TRBD1. CDR3 size: 14 residues. V was pared by 5 bases and J by 9 bases, with 6 bases of the junction left unmatched. Germline CDR1 MNHNS, CDR2 SASEGT. In nucleotides, the CDR3 is TGTGCCAGCAGTCCCCAGGGGGCCGGTTCACCCCTCCACTTT. This sequence encodes CASSPQGAGSPLHF.

This clonotype appeared many times. The J gene is TRBJ1-1, the V gene TRBV29-1; tentative D call: TRBD1 (5 bases). The ends were cut back, 7 bases at V and 4 bases at J, with 22 bases in the middle. Germline CDR1 and CDR2: SQVTM and ANQGSEA. This CDR3 is built from 15 residues. Here the CDR3 reads CSASWQGVVGTEAFF. The CDR3 bases are TGCAGCGCCTCGTGGCAGGGTGTAGTAGGCACTGAAGCTTTCTTT. Complete variable domain (other parts from reference TRBV29-1 and TRBJ1-1): SAVISQKPSRDICQRGTSLTIQCQVDSQVTMMFWYRQQPGQSLTLIATANQGSEATYESGFVIDKFPISRPNLTFSTLTVSNMSPEDSSIYLCSASWQGVVGTEAFFGQGTRLTVV.

This clonotype was detected many times. This chain joins TRBV6-5 and TRBJ2-2; TRBD2 agrees at 15 bases. The CDR3 is made up of 16 amino acids. Germline V lookup: CDR1 MNHEY, CDR2 SVGAGI. The V segment lost 7 bases and the J segment 5 bases; nucleotides outside the gene matches: 5. The CDR3 bases are TGTGCCAGCAAGGGACTAGCGGGAGGTGGGACCGGGGAGCTGTTTTTT. This gives the protein CASKGLAGGGTGELFF.

This clonotype appeared a few times. The V call is TRBV20-1, the J call TRBJ2-3, with D perhaps assigned TRBD1 or TRBD2 (5 bases each). CDR3 size: 13 residues. Between the trimmed V and J ends, which lost 8 bases and 3 bases, there was a span of 15 bases. Germline CDR1 DFQATT, CDR2 SNEGSKA (reference sequence). The CDR3 sequence is CSPEGRRTDTQYF. CDR3 sequence (DNA): TGCAGTCCCGAGGGACGCAGGACAGATACGCAGTATTTT.

This clonotype came up many times. J is TRBJ2-7 and V is TRBV7-8; maybe TRBD2 (6 bases). The CDR3 totals 15 residues. Trimming took 1 base from V and 3 from J, leaving 13 bases between them. Germline loops: CDR1 SGHVS, CDR2 FQNEAQ. The CDR3 nucleotides read TGTGCCAGCAGCTTAGAATCTAGCGCCTACTACGAGCAGTACTTC. As protein: CASSLESSAYYEQYF.